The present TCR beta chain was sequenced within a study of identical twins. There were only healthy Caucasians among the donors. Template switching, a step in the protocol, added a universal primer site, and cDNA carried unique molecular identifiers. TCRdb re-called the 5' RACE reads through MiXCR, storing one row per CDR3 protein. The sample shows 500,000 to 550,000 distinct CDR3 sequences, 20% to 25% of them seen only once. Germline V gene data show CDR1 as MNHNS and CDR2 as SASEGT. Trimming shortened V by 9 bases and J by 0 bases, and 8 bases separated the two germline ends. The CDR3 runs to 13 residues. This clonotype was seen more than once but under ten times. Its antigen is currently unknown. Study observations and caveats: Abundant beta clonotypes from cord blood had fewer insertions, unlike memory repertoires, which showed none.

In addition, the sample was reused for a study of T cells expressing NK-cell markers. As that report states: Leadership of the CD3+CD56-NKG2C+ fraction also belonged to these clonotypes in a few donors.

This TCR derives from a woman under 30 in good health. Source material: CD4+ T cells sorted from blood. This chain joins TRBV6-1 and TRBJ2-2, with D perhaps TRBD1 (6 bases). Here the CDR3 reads CASQGPNTGELFF. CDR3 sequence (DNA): TGTGCCAGTCAGGGGCCGAACACCGGGGAGCTGTTTTTT.